Listed below are T cell receptor beta chains from one sample, sequenced in a study of CD8+ T cells in alopecia areata. The method was immunoSEQ multiplex PCR; TCRdb's version includes in-frame clones alone and lacks a portion of them. The table records 110,000 to 150,000 clones, about three fifths of them present only once. The sample consisted of CD8+ T cells sorted from blood. These receptors were taken from a human donor in good health. The CDR3 runs from the conserved cysteine through the conserved F or W. Only some rows state a clone size, as once, few, many or a class for expanded clones.

TRBV5-6	NA	TRBJ2-1	CASSLYGDEQFF
TRBV27	once	TRBJ2-2	CASSHTGELFF
TRBV11-2	NA	TRBJ2-1	CATQGEGANEQFF
TRBV6-5	NA	TRBJ2-1	CASGSRANEQFF
TRBV10-3	NA	TRBJ2-3	CAIGSGGATDTQYF
TRBV29-1	NA	TRBJ2-1	CSVDALAGISSSYNEQFF
TRBV29-1	NA	TRBJ2-1	CSVRGNEQFF
TRBV6-5	NA	TRBJ2-2	CASRSYRENTGELFF
TRBV11-2	medium-sized	TRBJ2-1	CASSLGGRPHNEQFF
TRBV15	NA	TRBJ2-1	CATSLAGGMNEQFF
TRBV29-1	NA	TRBJ1-1	CSVVVNTEAFF
TRBV2	NA	TRBJ1-2	CASSERVGYGYTF
TRBV27	many	TRBJ1-4	CASSFRRLGEKLFF
TRBV27	NA	TRBJ2-7	CASSSGTEQYF
TRBV29-1	NA	TRBJ2-1	CSTGQGHEQFF
TRBV19	NA	TRBJ1-5	CASSIEAREPQHF
TRBV7-6	few	TRBJ1-1	CASSPGGTEAFF
TRBV15	NA	TRBJ2-7	CATSRERGQGAVEQYF
TRBV5-1	NA	TRBJ2-5	CASSLNREGQETQYF
TRBV7-9	few	TRBJ2-5	CASSRHWGHKETQYF
TRBV28	once	TRBJ2-7	CASVDSYEQYF
TRBV5-1	NA	TRBJ2-3	CASSFLVISRTDTQYF
TRBV9	NA	TRBJ2-5	CASSASGTGGETQYF
TRBV30	NA	TRBJ1-1	CAWSVIGRVTEAFF
TRBV27	NA	TRBJ2-5	CASSLYGQETQYF
TRBV30	few	TRBJ1-5	CAWGQGMGNQPQHF
TRBV30	NA	TRBJ2-3	CAWEVQGFTDTQYF
TRBV2	NA	TRBJ1-3	CASGPGLTSGNTIYF
TRBV10-3	NA	TRBJ2-1	CAISFTRGLRPYNEQFF
TRBV25-1	few	TRBJ1-1	CASSEWGGLNTEAFF
TRBV5-6	NA	TRBJ2-4	CASKGLAKNIQYF
TRBV9	NA	TRBJ2-6	CASSVWDSPSGANVLTF
TRBV9	NA	TRBJ2-5	CASSGWEGPETQYF
TRBV29-1	NA	TRBJ1-2	CSVPGGGGYTF
TRBV29-1	NA	TRBJ1-3	CSVVYPGIFSGNTIYF